This TCR beta chain was captured by sequencing in a study of PD-1 blockade in classical Hodgkin lymphoma. Study-level points and caveats: At C4D1, TCR diversity had climbed significantly for CD4+ cells, though not for CD8+ cells. Newly diagnosed and completely responding patients shared comparable baseline diversity.

The CDR3 runs 11 residues. Germline assignment: CDR1 DFQATT and CDR2 SNEGSKA (reference sequence). The ends were cut back, 5 bases at V and 8 bases at J, with 12 bases in the middle. Every one of the patients relapsed after autologous stem cell transplantation (brentuximab vedotin exposure was variable). In its sample, this clone was seen a few times. Its target is not known. Method: immunoSEQ multiplex PCR; TCRdb's copy keeps in-frame clones and lacks some. This table has about 15,000 clones, roughly 68% appearing once. The TCR originated in a human donor with classical Hodgkin lymphoma. The sequences come from peripheral blood mononuclear cells (PBMCs), collected at baseline. The V and J genes are TRBV20-1 and TRBJ1-1; D gene unclear. The CDR3 DNA sequence: TGCAGTGCTTTAGGACTGGCCGAAGCTTTCTTT. Amino acid sequence: CSALGLAEAFF.